This is a list of T cell receptor beta chains from one sample in a study of siplizumab effects on memory and regulatory T cells. Clones were sequenced by immunoSEQ multiplex PCR, and TCRdb holds only the in-frame ones, with some missing. The sample includes 100,000 or so clones, about 92% of them seen just once. Specimen: Tregs sorted from blood. These receptors all stem from a human donor in good health. Each CDR3 is given with its conserved first and last residue. Each record gives: D gene, J gene, V gene, clone size, CDR3 DNA, CDR3 protein. A D gene is named only where the DNA matches it firmly. For some rows the clone size is stated as once, few or many, or as a class when expanded; others skip it.

d_call: NA; j_call: TRBJ1-1; v_call: TRBV19; clone_size: NA; cdr3_nt: TGTGCCTTCTATCGGACAGCGAACACTGAAGCTTTCTTT; cdr3_aa: CAFYRTANTEAFF
d_call: TRBD2; j_call: TRBJ2-1; v_call: TRBV6-1; clone_size: NA; cdr3_nt: TGTGCCAGCAGTGGAACCGGGACTAGCGGGAGTTATTACAATGAGCAGTTCTTC; cdr3_aa: CASSGTGTSGSYYNEQFF
d_call: NA; j_call: TRBJ2-7; v_call: TRBV25-1; clone_size: NA; cdr3_nt: TGTGCCAGCAGTGAACTCGCCGGGGCGGTAGCGAGCGAGCAGTACTTC; cdr3_aa: CASSELAGAVASEQYF
d_call: TRBD2; j_call: TRBJ2-7; v_call: TRBV10-3; clone_size: NA; cdr3_nt: TGTGCCACCACGGGACTAGCGGGACCCTACGAGCAGTACTTC; cdr3_aa: CATTGLAGPYEQYF
d_call: TRBD2; j_call: TRBJ2-5; v_call: TRBV2; clone_size: NA; cdr3_nt: TGTGCCAGCGAAGTATTTAGCGGGAGATGGGAGACCCAGTACTTC; cdr3_aa: CASEVFSGRWETQYF
d_call: TRBD2; j_call: TRBJ2-1; v_call: TRBV9; clone_size: NA; cdr3_nt: TGTGCCAGCAGCGTGGGACTAGGAAGCTCCTACAATGAGCAGTTCTTC; cdr3_aa: CASSVGLGSSYNEQFF
d_call: TRBD2; j_call: TRBJ2-3; v_call: TRBV7-6; clone_size: NA; cdr3_nt: TGTGCCAGCAGCCGCAGTCGGGCTAGCGGGAGAACAGATACGCAGTATTTT; cdr3_aa: CASSRSRASGRTDTQYF
d_call: TRBD1; j_call: TRBJ2-5; v_call: TRBV6-6; clone_size: NA; cdr3_nt: TGTGCCAGCAGTCTGACAGGGACATTCCAAGAGACCCAGTACTTC; cdr3_aa: CASSLTGTFQETQYF
d_call: NA; j_call: TRBJ2-7; v_call: TRBV28; clone_size: NA; cdr3_nt: TGTGCCAGCACCTCGGGACTGGGGTACGAGCAGTACTTC; cdr3_aa: CASTSGLGYEQYF
d_call: TRBD2; j_call: TRBJ2-3; v_call: TRBV5-1; clone_size: NA; cdr3_nt: TGCGCCAGCAGCTTGGGACTAGCAACAGATACGCAGTATTTT; cdr3_aa: CASSLGLATDTQYF
d_call: NA; j_call: TRBJ2-5; v_call: TRBV5-5; clone_size: few; cdr3_nt: TGTGCCAGCAGCTTGGCTATGGGGACTTCCCAAGAGACCCAGTACTTC; cdr3_aa: CASSLAMGTSQETQYF
d_call: TRBD1; j_call: TRBJ1-2; v_call: TRBV5-1; clone_size: NA; cdr3_nt: TGCGCCAGCAGCCCGACAGGGAACGGTGGCTACACCTTC; cdr3_aa: CASSPTGNGGYTF
d_call: NA; j_call: TRBJ2-2; v_call: TRBV18; clone_size: NA; cdr3_nt: TGTGCCAGCCCCAGGGGGGACGCGAACACCGGGGAGCTGTTTTTT; cdr3_aa: CASPRGDANTGELFF
d_call: NA; j_call: TRBJ2-2; v_call: TRBV5-1; clone_size: NA; cdr3_nt: TGCGCCAGCAGCTTGGGTGGGGCTAACACCGGGGAGCTGTTTTTT; cdr3_aa: CASSLGGANTGELFF
d_call: NA; j_call: TRBJ2-5; v_call: TRBV11-2; clone_size: few; cdr3_nt: TGTGCCAGCAGCCCCCTACCTTGGGAGACCCAGTACTTC; cdr3_aa: CASSPLPWETQYF
d_call: TRBD1; j_call: TRBJ1-1; v_call: TRBV5-1; clone_size: NA; cdr3_nt: TGCGCCAGCAGCTTGGTTAGGACAGGGGGTGGGACTGAAGCTTTCTTT; cdr3_aa: CASSLVRTGGGTEAFF
d_call: TRBD2; j_call: TRBJ2-1; v_call: TRBV6-4; clone_size: NA; cdr3_nt: TGTGCCAGCAGTCCCGGGACTAGCGGGAGAGGAAATGAGCAGTTCTTC; cdr3_aa: CASSPGTSGRGNEQFF
d_call: NA; j_call: TRBJ1-2; v_call: TRBV18; clone_size: NA; cdr3_nt: TGTGCCAGCTCACCCCAGGGTCTTGCCTATGGCTACACCTTC; cdr3_aa: CASSPQGLAYGYTF
d_call: NA; j_call: TRBJ1-1; v_call: TRBV30; clone_size: NA; cdr3_nt: TGTGCCTGGAGTCTTCGGGGGGTACGGACTGAAGCTTTCTTT; cdr3_aa: CAWSLRGVRTEAFF
d_call: TRBD1; j_call: TRBJ2-7; v_call: TRBV6-5; clone_size: NA; cdr3_nt: TGTGCCAGCGGAAGGACAGGGGGCTACGAGCAGTACTTC; cdr3_aa: CASGRTGGYEQYF
d_call: NA; j_call: TRBJ2-7; v_call: TRBV28; clone_size: NA; cdr3_nt: TGTGCCAGCAAAAACGGGGGACAATCCTACGAGCAGTACTTC; cdr3_aa: CASKNGGQSYEQYF
d_call: NA; j_call: TRBJ1-5; v_call: TRBV28; clone_size: NA; cdr3_nt: TGTGCCAGCAACAACAAACTGGCAGGGCCTTATAGCAATCAGCCCCAGCATTTT; cdr3_aa: CASNNKLAGPYSNQPQHF
d_call: TRBD2; j_call: TRBJ2-7; v_call: TRBV9; clone_size: NA; cdr3_nt: TGTGCCAGCAGCGTAGGGACTAGCGGGAGCGCCTACGAGCAGTACTTC; cdr3_aa: CASSVGTSGSAYEQYF
d_call: TRBD1; j_call: TRBJ1-4; v_call: TRBV12-5; clone_size: NA; cdr3_nt: TGTGCTAGTGGGTGGGCAGGGGGGAATGAAAAACTGTTTTTT; cdr3_aa: CASGWAGGNEKLFF
d_call: NA; j_call: TRBJ2-1; v_call: TRBV7-8; clone_size: NA; cdr3_nt: TGTGCCAGCAGCGATGGACCGGGCAATGAGCAGTTCTTC; cdr3_aa: CASSDGPGNEQFF
d_call: NA; j_call: TRBJ2-5; v_call: TRBV15; clone_size: few; cdr3_nt: TGTGCCACCAGCAGAGATGGGGGGGCCCTGGGAGAGACCCAGTACTTC; cdr3_aa: CATSRDGGALGETQYF
d_call: NA; j_call: TRBJ1-5; v_call: TRBV5-1; clone_size: NA; cdr3_nt: TGCGCCAGCAGTCTTACGGGGGGTGGTCAGCCCCAGCATTTT; cdr3_aa: CASSLTGGGQPQHF
d_call: NA; j_call: TRBJ2-1; v_call: TRBV9; clone_size: NA; cdr3_nt: TGTGCCAGCAGCCGGGACAATGAGCAGTTCTTC; cdr3_aa: CASSRDNEQFF
d_call: NA; j_call: TRBJ1-3; v_call: TRBV30; clone_size: NA; cdr3_nt: TGTGCCTGGAGTACCCAGCAAGGAAACACCATATATTTT; cdr3_aa: CAWSTQQGNTIYF
d_call: NA; j_call: TRBJ1-4; v_call: TRBV28; clone_size: NA; cdr3_nt: TGTGCCAGCAGTTTATTAGGTCTCGGGACGGATGAAAAACTGTTTTTT; cdr3_aa: CASSLLGLGTDEKLFF
d_call: NA; j_call: TRBJ1-2; v_call: TRBV7-6; clone_size: NA; cdr3_nt: TGTGCCAGCAGCTTAGGGGTCGGGAGCTACACCTTC; cdr3_aa: CASSLGVGSYTF
d_call: TRBD2; j_call: TRBJ2-2; v_call: TRBV5-4; clone_size: NA; cdr3_nt: TGTGCCAGCAGCTTCGGACTAGGACTGAACACCGGGGAGCTGTTTTTT; cdr3_aa: CASSFGLGLNTGELFF
d_call: NA; j_call: TRBJ1-1; v_call: TRBV6-1; clone_size: NA; cdr3_nt: TGTGCCAGCAGTGGGGGGTGGGGGAATATAGACACTGAAGCTTTCTTT; cdr3_aa: CASSGGWGNIDTEAFF
d_call: NA; j_call: TRBJ2-7; v_call: TRBV27; clone_size: NA; cdr3_nt: TGTGCCAGCAGTTTATTTTGGGGAGCGAGCTCCTACGAGCAGTACTTC; cdr3_aa: CASSLFWGASSYEQYF
d_call: NA; j_call: TRBJ2-7; v_call: TRBV4-1; clone_size: NA; cdr3_nt: TGCGCCAGCAGCCAAGTGGACAGGGGACTAGCGGAGCAGTACTTC; cdr3_aa: CASSQVDRGLAEQYF
d_call: NA; j_call: TRBJ1-5; v_call: TRBV5-1; clone_size: once; cdr3_nt: TGCGCCAGCAGCTTGGACAGTGATCAGCCCCAGCATTTT; cdr3_aa: CASSLDSDQPQHF
d_call: NA; j_call: TRBJ2-5; v_call: TRBV11-2; clone_size: once; cdr3_nt: TGTGCCAGCAGCCCAAAAGAGACCCAGTACTTC; cdr3_aa: CASSPKETQYF
d_call: TRBD1; j_call: TRBJ2-4; v_call: TRBV28; clone_size: NA; cdr3_nt: TGTGCCAGCAGTCTCAGCGGGACAGGGGCCAAAAACATTCAGTACTTC; cdr3_aa: CASSLSGTGAKNIQYF
d_call: TRBD2; j_call: TRBJ2-7; v_call: TRBV6-6; clone_size: NA; cdr3_nt: TGTGCCAGCAGTTACTGGGCGGGAGGGTACGAGCAGTACTTC; cdr3_aa: CASSYWAGGYEQYF
d_call: NA; j_call: TRBJ1-1; v_call: TRBV7-2; clone_size: NA; cdr3_nt: TGTGCCAGCAGCTTACAGCTTTTCGGAACTGAAGCTTTCTTT; cdr3_aa: CASSLQLFGTEAFF
d_call: TRBD1; j_call: TRBJ1-4; v_call: TRBV2; clone_size: NA; cdr3_nt: TGTGCCAGCAGCGTTCAGGGGGCAACTAATGAAAAACTGTTTTTT; cdr3_aa: CASSVQGATNEKLFF